These 19 T cell receptor beta chains share one sample of origin, sequenced in a study of CD4+ T cells in melanoma (dated 2022 in TCRdb). The library was generated by the immunoSEQ multiplex PCR assay. This immuneACCESS table, as held by TCRdb, lists in-frame sequences with V and J called but not all clones. Of the missing ones, under half trace to an unresolved V gene in checked studies; the others have no known cause. The sample includes 110,000 to 150,000 clones, with 80% to 95% observed a single time. The ten largest make up 1.5% of the sample. These receptors were taken from a human donor with melanoma.

The V gene is TRBV5-1, the J gene TRBJ2-2, with D maybe TRBD1 (7 bases). Trimming shortened V by 2 bases and J by 6 bases, and 14 bases separated the two germline ends. CDR1 and CDR2 from the germline V gene are SGHRS and YFSETQ. The CDR3 length is 15 residues. The CDR3 DNA reads as TGCGCCAGCAGCTTCCAGGGGGGAGAGGCCGGGGAGCTGTTTTTT. It codes for CASSFQGGEAGELFF.

The V and J genes are TRBV2 and TRBJ2-2; 10 nucleotides line up with TRBD1. CDR3 length: 14 residues. V was clipped by 6 bases and J by 5 bases; unmatched bases: 3. Looked up from germline, CDR1 is SNHLY and CDR2 is FYNNEI. CDR3 in amino acids: CASRGDRGTGELFF. For the CDR3, the DNA is TGTGCCAGCAGAGGGGACAGGGGAACCGGGGAGCTGTTTTTT.

The rearrangement links TRBV15 to TRBJ1-5; the D is unclear. The CDR3 loop spans 18 amino acids. The ends were cut back, 0 bases at V and 0 bases at J, with 15 bases in the middle. Germline CDR1 and CDR2: LNHNV and YYDKDF (reference sequence). This chain's CDR3 is CATSRDLQASYSNQPQHF. The CDR3, as DNA: TGTGCCACCAGCAGAGATCTGCAGGCGTCCTATAGCAATCAGCCCCAGCATTTT.

The J gene is TRBJ2-3, the V gene TRBV6-1; D is undetermined. The V gene's germline CDR1 is MNHNS and CDR2 SASEGT. CDR3 length: 13 residues. V was pared by 5 bases and J by 5 bases, with 11 bases between. The chain's CDR3 is CASSPRSGDTQYF. In nucleotides, the CDR3 is TGTGCCAGCAGTCCAAGGTCGGGAGATACGCAGTATTTT.

The rearrangement uses TRBV2 and TRBJ2-3, with D perhaps TRBD1 (6 bases). CDR1 and CDR2 from the germline V gene are SNHLY and FYNNEI. V gave up 6 bases and J gave up 3 bases, with 19 bases separating them. This CDR3 contains 16 residues. CDR3 nucleotide sequence: TGTGCCAGCAGACTAGAAGGGACACTGGGGACAGATACGCAGTATTTT. Translation: CASRLEGTLGTDTQYF.

This clone was observed a few times. The chain couples TRBV6-6 to TRBJ1-1; TRBD1 might be the D (5 bases). V dropped 6 bases and J dropped 3 bases, with 11 bases sitting between them. This CDR3 has 13 amino acids. Germline V gives CDR1 MNHNY, CDR2 SVGAGI (reference sequence). The CDR3 loop reads CASRGAGYTEAFF. The CDR3 bases are TGTGCCAGCAGAGGCGCAGGGTACACTGAAGCTTTCTTT.

The V and J genes are TRBV5-1 and TRBJ1-1; D might be TRBD1 (6 bases). CDR1 is SGHRS, CDR2 YFSETQ, per germline. This CDR3 region has 17 residues. The V gene lost 4 bases and the J gene lost 0 bases, with 19 bases spanning the gap. The CDR3 protein is CASSPTTDRHMNTEAFF. CDR3 DNA sequence: TGCGCCAGCAGCCCCACGACGGACAGACACATGAACACTGAAGCTTTCTTT.

This clone has just a few counts. The rearrangement joins TRBV7-3 to TRBJ1-1; 8 bases match TRBD1. CDR1 is SGHTA and CDR2 is FQGTGA in the germline V gene. V gave up 5 bases and J gave up 1 base; unmatched junction bases: 12. The CDR3 sequence is 17 residues long. CDR3 protein: CASSPSRTGLKNTEAFF. CDR3 bases: TGTGCCAGCAGCCCCAGCCGGACAGGGTTGAAGAACACTGAAGCTTTCTTT.

The chain uses TRBV27 and TRBJ2-7; unclear D gene. The CDR3 covers 14 residues. From germline, CDR1 is MNHEY and CDR2 SMNVEV (reference sequence). Trimming shortened V by 6 bases and J by 7 bases, and 19 bases separated the two germline ends. CDR3 DNA: TGTGCCAGCAGGGCGGTCGGCCTCTTAGGGGAGCAGTACTTC. Protein product: CASRAVGLLGEQYF.

As concerns this clone: Other DNA sequences in the same sample also yield this CDR3. The chain is built from TRBV18 and TRBJ1-2; D gene uncertain. This CDR3 contains 13 residues. Looked up from germline, CDR1 is KGHSH and CDR2 is LQKENI. With 1 base removed from V and 6 bases from J, the gap between germline ends came to 9 bases. CDR3 sequence (DNA): TGTGCCAGCTCACCACTCAGCCGGGATGGCTACACCTTC. Protein sequence: CASSPLSRDGYTF. Together with reference TRBV18 and TRBJ1-2, the CDR3 gives the full variable domain: NAGVMQNPRHLVRRRGQEARLRCSPMKGHSHVYWYRQLPEEGLKFMVYLQKENIIDESGMPKERFSAEFPKEGPSILRIQQVVRGDSAAYFCASSPLSRDGYTFGSGTRLTVV.

This sequence joins TRBV5-5 and TRBJ1-2, with D possibly being TRBD1 (6 bases). CDR3 length: 16 amino acids. The V gene's germline CDR1 is SGHKS and CDR2 YYEKEE (reference sequence). Trimming took off 2 bases at V and 5 bases at J, with 19 bases between the two ends. The CDR3 is CASSFLSQGSRYGYTF. The CDR3 DNA sequence: TGTGCCAGCAGCTTCCTATCACAGGGATCAAGGTATGGCTACACCTTC.

This clone was seen only once. V and J are TRBV29-1 and TRBJ1-1, with D possibly being TRBD1 (6 bases). Trimming took off 5 bases at V and 6 bases at J, with 13 bases between the two ends. The V gene's germline CDR1 is SQVTM and CDR2 ANQGSEA. This CDR3 spans 12 amino acids. CDR3 nucleotide sequence: TGCAGCGTTCAACAGGGTATCTCTGAAGCTTTCTTT. Amino acid sequence: CSVQQGISEAFF.

This clone was seen only a few times. CDR3 residues: CASSLSSYNEQFF. CDR3 nucleotides: TGTGCCAGCAGCTTGAGCTCCTACAATGAGCAGTTCTTC. The chain recombines TRBV11-3 with TRBJ2-1; D ambiguous. This CDR3 is 13 amino acids long. Per germline, CDR1 SGHNT and CDR2 YENEEA. The V end was cut by 3 bases, the J end by 0 bases, with 3 bases between.

The chain carries TRBV15 and TRBJ2-3; 10 bases map to TRBD2. Per the germline V gene, CDR1 is LNHNV and CDR2 is YYDKDF (reference sequence). The junction had 8 bases not matched to a gene; V was cut back by 0 bases and J by 2 bases. The CDR3 extends over 18 amino acids. Here the CDR3 reads CATSRDSLAGVNTDTQYF. DNA of the CDR3: TGTGCCACCAGCAGAGATAGCCTAGCGGGGGTGAACACAGATACGCAGTATTTT.

This sequence joins TRBV5-1 and TRBJ1-2; 8 bases match TRBD1. J was trimmed by 5 bases and V by 7 bases; bases with no gene match: 13. The CDR3 has 15 residues. Germline V gives CDR1 SGHRS, CDR2 YFSETQ. CDR3 protein: CASRLQTGGAYGYTF. The CDR3 coding sequence is TGCGCCAGCCGCCTACAAACAGGGGGGGCGTATGGCTACACCTTC.

As to this clone: Additional DNA sequences in this sample encode the identical CDR3. CDR3 bases: TGCAGCGTGGCAGGGGGGGGAGAGACCCAGTACTTC. Translating it yields CSVAGGGETQYF. This chain uses TRBV29-1 with TRBJ2-5, with D perhaps matching TRBD1 or TRBD2 (7 bases each). V dropped 6 bases and J dropped 4 bases, with 12 bases sitting between them. The CDR3 is 12 residues long. Per the germline V gene, CDR1 is SQVTM and CDR2 is ANQGSEA.

CDR3 nucleotide sequence: TGTGCCAGCAGCCACGGGACAGAAGAGACCCAGTACTTC. This codes for CASSHGTEETQYF. This chain joins TRBV7-3 and TRBJ2-5, with TRBD1 matching 7 bases. With V trimmed by 5 bases and J by 3 bases, 3 bases remained unmatched. The CDR3 spans 13 residues. Germline V gene lookup returns CDR1 SGHTA and CDR2 FQGTGA.

The chain joins TRBV4-2 to TRBJ2-5; tentatively, D is TRBD1 (5 bases). The CDR3 consists of 14 residues. Trimming stripped 2 bases from V and 1 base from J, with 8 bases between. Germline lookup yields CDR1 LGHNA and CDR2 YNFKEQ. DNA of the CDR3: TGTGCCAGCAGCCAACGCCAGGGCCAAGAGACCCAGTACTTC. Translated: CASSQRQGQETQYF.

The gene calls are TRBV6-1 and TRBJ2-7; perhaps TRBD2 as D (8 bases). CDR1 and CDR2 (germline): MNHNS, SASEGT. The V end was cut by 7 bases, the J end by 3 bases, with 16 bases between. The CDR3 loop spans 14 amino acids. Here the CDR3 reads CASTNRGLVYEQYF. In DNA form, the CDR3 reads TGTGCCAGCACTAACAGGGGACTAGTCTACGAGCAGTACTTC.